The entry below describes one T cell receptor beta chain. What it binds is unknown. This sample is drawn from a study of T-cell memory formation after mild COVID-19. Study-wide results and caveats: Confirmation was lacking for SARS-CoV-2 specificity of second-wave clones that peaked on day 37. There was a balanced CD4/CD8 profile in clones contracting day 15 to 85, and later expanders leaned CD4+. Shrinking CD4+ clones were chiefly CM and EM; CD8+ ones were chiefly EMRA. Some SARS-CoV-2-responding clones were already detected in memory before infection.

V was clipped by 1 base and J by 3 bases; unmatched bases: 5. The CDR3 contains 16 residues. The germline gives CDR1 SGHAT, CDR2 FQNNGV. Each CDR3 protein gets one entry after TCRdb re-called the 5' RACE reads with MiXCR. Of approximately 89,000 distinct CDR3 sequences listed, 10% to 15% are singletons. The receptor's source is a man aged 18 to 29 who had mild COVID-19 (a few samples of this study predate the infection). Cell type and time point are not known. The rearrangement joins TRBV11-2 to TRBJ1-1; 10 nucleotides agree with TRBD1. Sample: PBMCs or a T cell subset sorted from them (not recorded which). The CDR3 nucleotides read TGTGCCAGCAGCTTAGTGTTCGGGACAGGGGACACTGAAGCTTTCTTT. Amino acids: CASSLVFGTGDTEAFF. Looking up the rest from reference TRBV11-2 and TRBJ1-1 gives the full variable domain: EAGVAQSPRYKIIEKRQSVAFWCNPISGHATLYWYQQILGQGPKLLIQFQNNGVVDDSQLPKDRFSAERLKGVDSTLKIQPAKLEDSAVYLCASSLVFGTGDTEAFFGQGTRLTVV.